A selection of T cell receptor beta chains follows, all from one sample in a study of Ad26.COV2.S vaccination and SARS-CoV-2 variants. Clones were read by immunoSEQ multiplex PCR, and TCRdb kept only the in-frame ones, dropping some. The data hold 300,000 to 400,000 clones, with approximately 86% observed a single time. Sample: peripheral blood, taken in a trial of Ad26.COV2.S vaccine versus placebo. All receptors derive from a person aged 18-60 years who received the Ad26.COV2.S COVID-19 vaccine or a placebo. Both conserved end residues are trimmed from each CDR3. The order of the fields is V gene, CDR3 protein.

TRBV7-8 ASSGVSSYNEQF
TRBV12-3/TRBV12-4 ASSRSGNEQF
TRBV5-1 ASSPIWDYTYEQY
TRBV10-3 AISESETGGNTEAF
TRBV4-1 ASSQDPNNSPLH
TRBV7-8 ASSLQYGPDYEQY
TRBV27 ASRWDRNSPLH
TRBV19 ASRAGLGGDQPQH
TRBV28 ASRTPPNYGYT
TRBV3-1/TRBV3-2 ASSQDLAGREQY
TRBV4-3 ASSQGAKGYHEQF
TRBV3-1/TRBV3-2 ASSHTGGLDGELF
TRBV9 ASSRTPQYSGNTIY
TRBV3-1/TRBV3-2 ASSQRGRGYT
TRBV9 ASSVGDGNTIY
TRBV4-1 ASSQQSGTGRNTEAF
TRBV27 ASSSRDSWGYT
TRBV4-2 ASSRLELAQDEQF
TRBV6-6 ASSFPLTYEQY
TRBV7-7 ASSLDWQETQY
TRBV5-1 ASSWWEEDTQY
TRBV4-3 ASSQDHGADTQY
TRBV19 ASSISPMNTEAF
TRBV28 ASSRQVPNTIY
TRBV7-2 ASSLNGRGSNQPQH
TRBV7-2 ASSSLQVKGYT
TRBV10-1 ASSTGTSGAKLF
TRBV15 ATSRDYSGLGYT
TRBV3-1/TRBV3-2 ASSQGTGPYEQY
TRBV7-2 ASSLGLAGGGNTGELF
TRBV7-8 ASSPDRQGVNEKLF
TRBV7-2 ASSARGGNGEETQY
TRBV13 ASSSGQLSNSPLH
TRBV5-1 ASSLNSNTGELF
TRBV5-6 ASSLAVRRTDTQY
TRBV6-1 ASSDGRPYNSPLH
TRBV5-4 ASSFAPRTTEAF
TRBV6-2/TRBV6-3 ASSYSSVGITNQF
TRBV7-7 ASSSLAGAQETQY
TRBV5-4 ASSLPAVGGPNYGYT
TRBV10-2 ASGDTNSGNTIY
TRBV7-9 ASSPGLAGGSFYEQY
TRBV27 ASRPRPGQVRHEQY
TRBV19 ASSPGTGRIHEQY
TRBV19 ASSPTLTRQASSYNEQF
TRBV23-1 ASSHPPHRVRAGQPQH
TRBV19 ASNFLGDIQY
TRBV7-8 ASSLEYTFEQF